What follows describes a single T cell receptor beta chain. This receptor's antigen is unknown. Per-base quality was not reported, and no clone a single base away is much larger than it. A single peripheral blood draw of around 120 mL on average was collected from each donor into heparinised tubes. A BD FACSAria II was used to sort naive, central memory, regulatory and stem cell-like memory CD4+ T cells with a panel that included CD45RO, CCR7, CD25, CD127, CD95 and CD27. Purity was above 95% for every sorted population. PBMCs were isolated immediately by Lymphoprep density gradient centrifugation and stained directly without culture. So that batch effects would be minimized, each experiment stained and sorted samples in pairs, pairing one healthy donor with one patient. This record belongs to a study of beta chain features in type 1 diabetes listed by TCRdb under 2018. Looking at the study overall: No differences in mean age, gender distribution, total cell number or subset yield were found between patients and healthy donors. The study compared TCRB repertoires of sorted circulating CD4+ T cell subsets between recently diagnosed type 1 diabetes patients and matched healthy donors. A total of just under 110,000,000 sorted cells were examined across all samples, and RNA yield correlated strongly with the number of cells per subset. Regulatory and stem cell-like memory subsets were isolated from only 8 patients and about 8 healthy donors, whereas naive and central memory subsets came from all 28 donors.

The trim is 5 bases for V and 8 bases for J, with a gap of 21 bases between the germline ends. CDR1 and CDR2, per the germline V gene (reference sequence), are LNHDA and SQIVND. The CDR3 goes from the cysteine to the phenylalanine over 15 residues. CDR3 DNA only is kept here, 45 bases in frame from base 1. The entire isolated RNA was reverse transcribed using the High Capacity cDNA Reverse Transcription Kit, and thus expressed TCRB transcripts were sequenced. Naive, central memory and regulatory T cell samples underwent deep immunoSEQ sequencing, averaging approximately 3.5 million total reads per sample. Sorted cells were lysed in RLT buffer, and RNA was extracted using DNase-treated RNeasy Micro or Mini kits according to cell number. Each cell subset was processed on its own to prevent cross-contamination, while patient and healthy donor samples were processed together. TCRB sequences were amplified from cDNA with the immunoSEQ multiplex PCR, producing 87-bp fragments spanning the CDR3 region. The amplicons were sequenced using the Illumina HiSeq platform. The original pipeline was this. PCR bias was corrected computationally using synthetic template baselines, and reads within Hamming distance 2 were collapsed, with unmergeable singletons discarded. By aligning reads against IMGT, V, D and J genes, CDR3 length, and insertions or deletions at six rearrangement sites were assigned. Within each subset, clonotype counts were normalized to sorted cell number, and only after that were true diversity and Gini coefficients computed with the tcR R package. Repertoire sharing was quantified using the overlap coefficient calculated on TCRB nucleotide sequences. Held by TCRdb, this immuneACCESS table contains in-frame sequences only and omits some clones. Under half of the omission traces to an unresolved V gene where checked; the cause of the rest is unknown. V and J calls and clone size are as listed in that table; D and trimming were resolved from the DNA. The sample contains more than 25,000 clones, around 54% of them found a single time. Under 1.5% of the sample is taken by the ten largest.

What the study reported, not specific to this receptor: Fewer insertions and more nucleotide deletions at VDJ recombination sites were observed in patients with type 1 diabetes, implying thymic rearrangement abnormalities. A moderate but significant shortening of TCRB CDR3 length was observed in type 1 diabetes patients in all four CD4+ subsets. Only small numbers of individuals were included in the HLA sub-analyses, which left unresolved whether HLA type had any influence on TCRB rearrangement. Naive, central memory and regulatory TCRB repertoires appeared to be more alike among patients than among healthy donors. PCR may preferentially amplify shorter templates, but because patient and control samples were amplified and corrected together, any resulting skew would affect both groups equally. Because cDNA was sequenced instead of genomic DNA, highly expressing activated cells could be over-represented, though the groups showed no difference in activation or CD3 levels.

The sequence was obtained from a woman under 30 with type 1 diabetes. Input material: Tregs from blood. Per the publication, the cell subset or site label means: regulatory CD4+ T cells. This chain joins TRBV19 to TRBJ1-1; a weak D assignment points to TRBD1 (6 bases agree). Here the CDR3 is given as CASSAKLRGHLEAFF. The sequenced DNA: TGTGCCAGTAGTGCAAAGCTAAGGGGACACCTGGAAGCTTTCTTT.